This T cell receptor beta chain comes out of a study of PD-1 blockade in classical Hodgkin lymphoma. CDR1 MDHEN and CDR2 SYDVKM come from the germline V gene. CDR3 size: 12 residues. Trimming removed 7 bases at V and 6 bases at J, with 12 bases between. Assay used: immunoSEQ multiplex PCR; TCRdb lists only in-frame clones, some missing. The table has tens of thousands of clones, about three quarters seen once; the top ten hold approximately 21%. No patient escaped relapse after autologous stem cell transplantation, and brentuximab vedotin exposure varied. V and J are TRBV28 and TRBJ1-2; D remains unclear. The sequencing used peripheral blood mononuclear cells (PBMCs), collected before the second cycle of nivolumab. This clonotype was sampled from a human donor with classical Hodgkin lymphoma. DNA for the CDR3: TGTGCCAGCATGAATAGAGAGCATGGCTACACCTTC. Its translation: CASMNREHGYTF.